What follows are 32 T cell receptor beta chains derived from one specimen sequenced in a study of blood T cell repertoires in COVID-19. Sequencing used immunoSEQ multiplex PCR; TCRdb keeps in-frame clones, though not all of them. In the table there are some 260,000 clones, 82% of which are singletons. Sequenced input: peripheral blood. All receptors derive from a woman aged 18-29 years with acute or convalescent COVID-19.

The chain uses TRBV3-1 (or the pseudogene TRBV3-2) and TRBJ2-7; TRBD2 might be the D (5 bases). The CDR3 consists of 13 residues. Trimming shortened V by 4 bases and J by 3 bases, and 10 bases separated the two germline ends. CDR1 and CDR2 (germline): LGHDT, YNNKEL (reference sequence). The CDR3: CASSLGLYYEQYF. CDR3 bases: TGTGCCAGCAGCCTAGGACTTTACTACGAGCAGTACTTC.

The chain combines TRBV9 with TRBJ2-3, with 11 bases fitting TRBD2. Trimming at V came to 3 bases and at J to 2 bases, leaving 14 bases not matched to a gene. The CDR3 contains 19 residues. The V gene's germline CDR1 is SGDLS and CDR2 YYNGEE. This CDR3 is CASSDHTGTSGRLTDTQYF. CDR3 nucleotides: TGTGCCAGCAGCGACCACACCGGGACTAGCGGCCGGCTCACAGATACGCAGTATTTT.

The genes are TRBV27 and TRBJ2-7, with 7 bases aligning to TRBD1. The CDR3 spans 13 residues. Germline CDR1 reads MNHEY; CDR2 reads SMNVEV (reference sequence). V was pared by 3 bases and J by 4 bases, with 3 bases of the junction left unmatched. As DNA, the CDR3 is TGTGCCAGCAGTTTCCAGGGACAGTACGAGCAGTACTTC. Its protein product is CASSFQGQYEQYF.

The genes are TRBV27 and TRBJ2-5, with TRBD2 as a possible D gene (6 bases). Trimming shortened V by 3 bases and J by 7 bases, and 15 bases separated the two germline ends. In germline, CDR1 is MNHEY, CDR2 SMNVEV (reference sequence). The CDR3 spans 14 residues. CDR3: CASSFRPLGGTQYF. The CDR3 DNA follows: TGTGCCAGCAGTTTTCGGCCCCTGGGGGGGACCCAGTACTTC.

The rearrangement joins TRBV6-6 to TRBJ1-2; 9 nucleotides align to TRBD1. Germline V gene data show CDR1 as MNHNY and CDR2 as SVGAGI (reference sequence). V lost 2 bases to trimming and J lost 2 bases; unmatched junction nucleotides: 0. The CDR3 runs to 14 residues. The CDR3 region has the DNA TGTGCCAGCAGTTACGACAGGGGGAACTATGGCTACACCTTC. Amino acids: CASSYDRGNYGYTF.

The rearrangement links TRBV24-1 to TRBJ1-5; no clear D. The germline V and J ends were trimmed by 0 bases and 4 bases, with 3 bases remaining between them. CDR1 is KGHDR and CDR2 is SFDVKD in the germline V gene. This CDR3 comprises 13 residues. CDR3 in DNA: TGTGCCACCAGTGATTTGCTAAATCAGCCCCAGCATTTT. Protein: CATSDLLNQPQHF.

About this clone: At one boundary the junction diverges from the germline segment, which might be a read error. The same CDR3 is also encoded by other DNA sequences in this sample. The V call is TRBV7-7, the J call TRBJ2-1; 11 bases line up with TRBD2. Germline V gene sequence: CDR1 SSHAT, CDR2 FNYEAQ (reference sequence). The CDR3 is made up of 20 amino acids. As DNA, the CDR3 is TGTGCTAGCAGCCGAAGCCGATTAGCGGGAGGGCCTAGCTCCTACAATGAGCAGTTCTTC. Translation: CASSRSRLAGGPSSYNEQFF.

This chain joins TRBV4-1 and TRBJ2-7; TRBD1 matches at 11 bases. V dropped 4 bases and J dropped 1; count of bases not matched to a gene: 3. The CDR3 is 15 amino acids. The germline CDR1 and CDR2 sequences are MGHRA and YSYEKL. The CDR3 sequence: CASSPGTGGSYEQYF. The CDR3 bases are TGCGCCAGCAGCCCCGGGACAGGGGGGTCCTACGAGCAGTACTTC.

CDR3 DNA sequence: TGTGCCTGGAGTCCCGGGCAAGAGACCCAGTACTTC. It yields the protein CAWSPGQETQYF. The V call is TRBV30, the J call TRBJ2-5; D is unresolved. V was cut by 2 bases and J by 2 bases, with 6 bases left in between. This CDR3 has 12 residues. Germline CDR1 GTSNPN, CDR2 SVGIG (reference sequence).

The genes are TRBV19 and TRBJ1-5; a weak D match, TRBD1 (6 bases). The germline V gene has CDR1 LNHDA and CDR2 SQIVND (reference sequence). Trimming cost V 7 bases and J 3 bases, with 10 bases left between them. CDR3 length equals 13 residues. CDR3 in DNA: TGTGCCAGTAACAACAGGGACAATCAGCCCCAGCATTTT. Translated, it gives CASNNRDNQPQHF.

This chain joins TRBV11-2 and TRBJ2-2, with D unresolved. Germline assignment: CDR1 SGHAT and CDR2 FQNNGV. V lost 6 bases and J lost 5, with 7 bases in between. The CDR3 length is 12 residues. CDR3 in amino acids: CASSYGTGELFF. The CDR3 nucleotides read TGTGCCAGCAGTTACGGGACCGGGGAGCTGTTTTTT.

The chain has TRBV5-4 and TRBJ2-7; the match to TRBD1 covers 11 bases. This CDR3 region has 15 residues. Germline V gives CDR1 SGHNT, CDR2 YYREEE (reference sequence). The J segment lost 3 bases and the V segment lost 4 bases, leaving 6 bases of the junction unmatched. The CDR3 region is CASSPGQGALYEQYF. Here the CDR3 DNA reads TGTGCCAGCAGCCCAGGACAGGGGGCCCTCTACGAGCAGTACTTC.

The chain links TRBV29-1 to TRBJ2-3, with 13 bases fitting TRBD2. The junction had 4 bases not matched to a gene; V was cut back by 4 bases and J by 6 bases. The CDR3 covers 14 residues. The germline V gene has CDR1 SQVTM and CDR2 ANQGSEA. The CDR3 bases are TGCAGCGTTGTGACTAGCGGGAGGTCCGATACGCAGTATTTT. Translation gives CSVVTSGRSDTQYF.

The V call is TRBV14, the J call TRBJ2-1; D is ambiguous. V was shortened by 4 bases and J by 7 bases, with 14 bases between the two germline ends. Germline values: CDR1 SGHDN, CDR2 FVKESK. The CDR3 runs to 14 residues. As DNA, the CDR3 is TGTGCCAGCAGCCGCAATATACGGCGGAATGAGCAGTTCTTC. Residues: CASSRNIRRNEQFF.

The chain links TRBV6-6 to TRBJ1-2; D uncertain. CDR3 length equals 12 residues. V was shortened by 8 bases and J by 7 bases, with 14 bases between the two germline ends. The germline V gene encodes CDR1 MNHNY and CDR2 SVGAGI (reference sequence). CDR3 loop: CASSPLVVGYTF. For the CDR3, the DNA is TGTGCCAGCTCCCCCTTAGTCGTTGGCTACACCTTC.

The chain combines TRBV6-2 or TRBV6-3 with TRBJ2-1, with D possibly being TRBD2 (5 bases). The CDR3 has 14 residues. Germline V gene lookup returns CDR1 MNHEY and CDR2 SVGEGT. V was shortened by 2 bases and J by 7 bases, with 12 bases between the two germline ends. CDR3 sequence reads: CASSYTLVSNEQFF. The CDR3 DNA sequence: TGTGCCAGCAGTTACACACTAGTAAGTAATGAGCAGTTCTTC.

V is TRBV4-3 and J is TRBJ2-7, with D maybe TRBD1 (5 bases). Between the trimmed V and J ends, which lost 0 bases and 7 bases, there was a span of 13 bases. The CDR3 sequence is 14 residues long. Germline CDR1 LGHNA, CDR2 YSLEER. The CDR3 DNA reads TGCGCCAGCAGCCAAGATCTTCAGGGATTGGAGCAGTACTTC. Translated: CASSQDLQGLEQYF.

The chain combines TRBV6-5 with TRBJ1-1, with D unclear. V lost 2 bases, J lost 8 bases, and 12 bases lay in between. From germline, CDR1 is MNHEY and CDR2 SVGAGI. The CDR3 sequence is 13 residues long. This CDR3 is CASSYPNTAEAFF. CDR3 DNA: TGTGCCAGCAGTTACCCTAATACAGCCGAAGCTTTCTTT.

The V and J genes are TRBV28 and TRBJ2-7; 9 bases are shared with TRBD2. Germline CDR1 MDHEN, CDR2 SYDVKM. Trimming at V came to 4 bases and at J to 2 bases, leaving 3 bases not matched to a gene. The length of the CDR3 is 14 residues. The CDR3 region has the DNA TGTGCCAGCAGTTACGGGACTAGCCCCTACGAGCAGTACTTC. As protein: CASSYGTSPYEQYF.

The rearrangement joins TRBV11-2 to TRBJ2-6; D is possibly TRBD2 (7 bases). Germline-derived CDR1 and CDR2 are SGHAT and FQNNGV. The V end was cut by 5 bases, the J end by 0 bases, with 17 bases between. This CDR3 region has 18 residues. CDR3 in amino acids: CASSPRGAGNSGANVLTF. The DNA for the CDR3 is TGTGCCAGCAGCCCCCGGGGGGCAGGCAACTCTGGGGCCAACGTCCTGACTTTC.

V gene TRBV6-2 or TRBV6-3 combines with J gene TRBJ2-7, with D unclear. Between the trimmed V and J ends, which lost 4 bases and 2 bases, there was a span of 9 bases. The CDR3 is made up of 13 amino acids. Germline V gene sequence: CDR1 MNHEY, CDR2 SVGEGT. The CDR3 sequence is CASSWAGTYEQYF. The CDR3 nucleotides are TGTGCCAGCAGTTGGGCCGGTACCTACGAGCAGTACTTC.

The chain joins TRBV4-3 to TRBJ1-4, with 9 bases that match TRBD1. There are 21 residues in the CDR3. In germline, CDR1 is LGHNA, CDR2 YSLEER. V shed 0 bases, J shed 2 bases, and the junction held 16 bases outside the gene matches. The CDR3 sequence is CASSQEGGQGFRLGTNEKLFF. CDR3 in DNA: TGCGCCAGCAGCCAAGAAGGTGGACAGGGGTTTCGGCTTGGGACTAATGAAAAACTGTTTTTT.

The rearrangement uses TRBV10-3 and TRBJ1-1; 7 nucleotides match TRBD1. In germline, CDR1 is ENHRY, CDR2 SYGVKD. V lost 6 bases, J lost 3 bases, and 10 bases stayed unmatched. CDR3 size: 15 residues. The CDR3 DNA reads TGTGCCATCAGAGGGACAGCAGGCAGGGACACTGAAGCTTTCTTT. This sequence encodes CAIRGTAGRDTEAFF.

About this clone itself: The sample holds other DNA sequences that translate to the same CDR3. V is TRBV28 and J is TRBJ1-1; D is possibly TRBD1 (5 bases). With 4 bases removed from V and 1 base from J, the gap between germline ends came to 7 bases. CDR3 length equals 13 residues. Germline CDR1 is MDHEN and CDR2 is SYDVKM. The CDR3 loop is CASSSGQNTEAFF. The CDR3 region has the DNA TGTGCCAGCAGTTCTGGACAGAACACTGAAGCTTTCTTT.

The V call is TRBV6-5, the J call TRBJ2-5, with TRBD2 matching over 11 bases. The germline CDR1 and CDR2 sequences are MNHEY and SVGAGI. Trimming cost V 6 bases and J 3 bases; bases outside gene matches: 6. This CDR3 spans 15 amino acids. The CDR3 is CASRGRLAGKETQYF. The CDR3 nucleotides are TGTGCCAGCAGAGGACGACTAGCGGGAAAAGAGACCCAGTACTTC.

This clone was picked up one time. The chain recombines TRBV6-5 with TRBJ2-5; tentative D call: TRBD1 (6 bases). V lost 7 bases and J lost 2, with 11 bases in between. Germline V gene lookup returns CDR1 MNHEY and CDR2 SVGAGI. The length of the CDR3 is 13 residues. CDR3 amino acids: CASTGTPQETQYF. The CDR3 DNA is TGTGCCAGCACGGGGACACCTCAAGAGACCCAGTACTTC.

CDR3 DNA: TGTGCCTGGCCCAACATTACAGGGGGCGATGATAACCAGCCCCAGCATTTT. It encodes CAWPNITGGDDNQPQHF. The chain couples TRBV30 to TRBJ1-5; 9 bases agree with TRBD1. V dropped 5 bases and J dropped 7; count of bases not matched to a gene: 18. Germline CDR1 and CDR2: GTSNPN and SVGIG (reference sequence). CDR3 length equals 17 residues.

This chain joins TRBV11-2 and TRBJ2-7; 9 nucleotides line up with TRBD1. V gave up 6 bases and J gave up 2 bases; unmatched junction bases: 5. The length of the CDR3 is 14 residues. Germline lookup yields CDR1 SGHAT and CDR2 FQNNGV. DNA of the CDR3: TGTGCCAGCAGGTCGGACAGGGGACCCTACGAGCAGTACTTC. Residues: CASRSDRGPYEQYF.

The chain joins TRBV5-1 to TRBJ2-5; D is unresolved. The CDR3 has 14 residues. Trimming removed 1 base at V and 1 base at J, with 8 bases between. Germline assignment: CDR1 SGHRS and CDR2 YFSETQ. CDR3 protein: CASSLNSFQETQYF. In DNA, the CDR3 is TGCGCCAGCAGCTTGAACTCGTTCCAAGAGACCCAGTACTTC. Using reference TRBV5-1 and TRBJ2-5 for the parts outside the CDR3, the full variable domain is KAGVTQTPRYLIKTRGQQVTLSCSPISGHRSVSWYQQTPGQGLQFLFEYFSETQRNKGNFPGRFSGRQFSNSRSEMNVSTLELGDSALYLCASSLNSFQETQYFGPGTRLLVL.

The rearrangement joins TRBV5-1 to TRBJ2-1; 11 bases align to TRBD2. Trimming took 0 bases from V and 6 from J; bases not matched to a gene: 11. The length of the CDR3 is 18 residues. CDR1 SGHRS and CDR2 YFSETQ come from the germline V gene. The CDR3 region is CASSLEDLAGGFVNEQFF. CDR3 nucleotide sequence: TGCGCCAGCAGCTTGGAGGATCTAGCGGGAGGATTTGTCAATGAGCAGTTCTTC.

The chain joins TRBV6-5 to TRBJ2-7; tentatively, D is TRBD1 (6 bases). The CDR3 is 14 amino acids. Germline V lookup: CDR1 MNHEY, CDR2 SVGAGI. With 10 bases removed from V and 5 bases from J, the gap between germline ends came to 21 bases. The CDR3: CATHRDNVFHEQYF. DNA of the CDR3: TGTGCCACCCACCGGGACAACGTGTTCCACGAGCAGTACTTC.

The chain is built from TRBV20-1 and TRBJ2-1; 7 nucleotides align to TRBD2. V trimming: 6 bases; J trimming: 9 bases; junction bases outside the gene matches: 5. The CDR3 length is 11 residues. CDR1 DFQATT and CDR2 SNEGSKA come from the germline V gene (reference sequence). As DNA, the CDR3 is TGCAGTGCACCCCGCGGGGGTGAGCAGTTCTTC. Its translation is CSAPRGGEQFF.